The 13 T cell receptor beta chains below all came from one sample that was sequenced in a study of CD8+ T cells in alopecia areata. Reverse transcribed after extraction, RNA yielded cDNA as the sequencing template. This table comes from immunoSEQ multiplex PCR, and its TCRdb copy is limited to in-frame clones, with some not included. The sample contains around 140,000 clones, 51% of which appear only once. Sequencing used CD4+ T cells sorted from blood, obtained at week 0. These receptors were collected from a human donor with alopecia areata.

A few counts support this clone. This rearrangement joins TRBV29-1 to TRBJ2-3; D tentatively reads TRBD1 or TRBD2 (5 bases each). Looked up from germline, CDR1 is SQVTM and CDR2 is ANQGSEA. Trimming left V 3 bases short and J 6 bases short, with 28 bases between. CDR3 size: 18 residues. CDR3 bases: TGCAGCGTTGAGGGGGAATCGGGGATGACCGCCACACAGGATACGCAGTATTTT. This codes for CSVEGESGMTATQDTQYF.

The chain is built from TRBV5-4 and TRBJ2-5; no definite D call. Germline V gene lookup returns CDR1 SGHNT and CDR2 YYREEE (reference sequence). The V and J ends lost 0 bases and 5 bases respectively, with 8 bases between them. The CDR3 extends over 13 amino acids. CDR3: CASSLDLRETQYF. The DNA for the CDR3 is TGTGCCAGCAGCTTGGATCTTCGGGAGACCCAGTACTTC.

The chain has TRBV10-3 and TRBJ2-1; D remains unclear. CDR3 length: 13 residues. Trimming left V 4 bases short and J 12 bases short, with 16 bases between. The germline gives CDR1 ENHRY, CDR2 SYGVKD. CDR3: CAISVESRPWQFF. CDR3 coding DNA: TGTGCCATCAGTGTGGAGTCTAGGCCTTGGCAGTTCTTC.

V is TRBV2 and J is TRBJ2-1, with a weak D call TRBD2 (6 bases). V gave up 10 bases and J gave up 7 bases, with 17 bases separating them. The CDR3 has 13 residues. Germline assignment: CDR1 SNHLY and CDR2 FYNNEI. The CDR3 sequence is CATTGSRGNEQFF. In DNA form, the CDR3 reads TGTGCCACCACGGGATCCCGGGGGAATGAGCAGTTCTTC.

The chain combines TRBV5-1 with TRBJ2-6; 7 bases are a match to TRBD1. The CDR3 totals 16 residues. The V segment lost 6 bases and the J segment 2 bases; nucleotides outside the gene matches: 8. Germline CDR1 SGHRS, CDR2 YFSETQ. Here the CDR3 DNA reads TGCGCCAGCACCATCCTAACAGGGGCTGGGGCCAACGTCCTGACTTTC. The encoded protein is CASTILTGAGANVLTF.

CDR3 in amino acids: CAWREFGTPNTEAFF. The CDR3 DNA reads as TGTGCCTGGAGGGAATTTGGGACACCAAACACTGAAGCTTTCTTT. The chain links TRBV30 to TRBJ1-1, with D possibly TRBD1 on 6 matching bases. In germline, CDR1 is GTSNPN, CDR2 SVGIG (reference sequence). V dropped 3 bases and J dropped 2 bases, with 16 bases sitting between them. The CDR3 extends over 15 amino acids.

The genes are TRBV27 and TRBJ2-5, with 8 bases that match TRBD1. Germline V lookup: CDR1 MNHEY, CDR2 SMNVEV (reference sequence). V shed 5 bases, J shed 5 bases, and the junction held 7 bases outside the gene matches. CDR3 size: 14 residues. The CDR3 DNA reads TGTGCCAGCAGTCCGGGGACAGGTCGGGAGACCCAGTACTTC. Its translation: CASSPGTGRETQYF.

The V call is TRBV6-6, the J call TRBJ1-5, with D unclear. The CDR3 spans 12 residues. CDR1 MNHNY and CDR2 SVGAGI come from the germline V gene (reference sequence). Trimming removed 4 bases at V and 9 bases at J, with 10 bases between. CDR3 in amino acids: CASSFPLGPQHF. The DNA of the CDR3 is TGTGCCAGCAGTTTCCCCCTGGGGCCCCAGCATTTT.

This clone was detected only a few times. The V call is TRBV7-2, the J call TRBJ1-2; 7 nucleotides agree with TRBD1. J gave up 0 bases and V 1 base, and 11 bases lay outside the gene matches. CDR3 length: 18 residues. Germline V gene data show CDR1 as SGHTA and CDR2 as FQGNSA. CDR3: CASSLVLMGGGPNYGYTF. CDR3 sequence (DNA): TGTGCCAGCAGCTTAGTTCTAATGGGAGGGGGCCCTAACTATGGCTACACCTTC.

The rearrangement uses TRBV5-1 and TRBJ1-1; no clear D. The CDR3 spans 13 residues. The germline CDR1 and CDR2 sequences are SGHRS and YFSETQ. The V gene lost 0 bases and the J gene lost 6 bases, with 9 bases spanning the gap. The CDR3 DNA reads TGCGCCAGCAGCTTGGTCCTCAACGCTGAAGCTTTCTTT. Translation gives CASSLVLNAEAFF.

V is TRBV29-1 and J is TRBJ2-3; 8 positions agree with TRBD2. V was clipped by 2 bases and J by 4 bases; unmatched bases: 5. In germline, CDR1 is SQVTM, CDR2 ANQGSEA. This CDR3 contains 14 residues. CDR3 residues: CSVESGREADTQYF. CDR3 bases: TGCAGCGTTGAATCAGGGCGGGAGGCAGATACGCAGTATTTT.

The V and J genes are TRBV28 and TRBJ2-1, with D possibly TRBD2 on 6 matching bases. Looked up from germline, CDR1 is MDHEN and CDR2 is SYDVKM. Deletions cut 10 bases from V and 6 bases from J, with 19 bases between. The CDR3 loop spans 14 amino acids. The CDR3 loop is CAIRGGSKGNEQFF. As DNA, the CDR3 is TGTGCCATCCGTGGGGGGAGTAAGGGCAATGAGCAGTTCTTC.

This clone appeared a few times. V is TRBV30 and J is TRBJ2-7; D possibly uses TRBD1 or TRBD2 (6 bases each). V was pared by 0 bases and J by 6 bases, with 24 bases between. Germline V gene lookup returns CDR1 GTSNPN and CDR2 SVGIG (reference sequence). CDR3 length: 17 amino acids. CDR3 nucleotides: TGTGCCTGGAGTGTAAAGGTCGGGGGCCCCTCACCCGGCGAGCAGTACTTC. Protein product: CAWSVKVGGPSPGEQYF.